The present T cell receptor beta chain was sequenced within a study of blood T cell repertoires in COVID-19. Study overall: Samples taken during acute and convalescent COVID-19 were collected in the United States, Italy and Spain. T cells, B-cell-depleted T cells, or PBMCs supplied cDNA or gDNA.

Per the original methods: For nucleated cells, counts were estimated from reference gene primer amplification. Sequencing used immunoSEQ multiplex PCR; TCRdb keeps in-frame clones, though not all of them. V, J and clone size are those of that table, while D and trimming were read from the DNA. The sample shows about 86,000 clones, 85% to 90% of them seen only once. From germline, CDR1 is SGHTA and CDR2 FQGNSA. V was cut by 1 base and J by 1 base, with 7 bases left in between. The CDR3 is 14 residues long. This chain uses TRBV7-2 with TRBJ2-5; the D is unclear. The specimen was peripheral blood. This receptor was obtained from a human donor in a cohort sampled during active COVID-19. The CDR3 DNA reads as TGTGCCAGCAGCTTAGGGAGCCTCCAAGAGACCCAGTACTTC. This encodes CASSLGSLQETQYF.